Each of the 17 T cell receptor beta chains below was sequenced from the same sample in a study of shared clonotypes between healthy human individuals. Assay used: immunoSEQ multiplex PCR; TCRdb lists only in-frame clones, some missing. The table has about 2.1 million clones, roughly 93% seen once. Naive CD8 cells lacked CD45RO, underwent positive selection for CCR7 and left out terminally differentiated effector memory CD45RA+ cells. Input material: naive CD8+ T cells from PBMCs. All receptors come from a man aged 18 to 29 in good health. Some clones in this sample may be carry-over from other donors' samples.

The chain couples TRBV28 to TRBJ1-1, with 7 bases lining up with TRBD1. CDR1 is MDHEN, CDR2 SYDVKM, per germline. V lost 2 bases to trimming and J lost 0 bases; unmatched junction nucleotides: 9. This CDR3 is built from 17 residues. The CDR3 loop reads CASSLNRGGPMNTEAFF. CDR3 bases: TGTGCCAGCAGTTTAAACAGGGGAGGACCCATGAACACTGAAGCTTTCTTT.

The chain joins TRBV7-9 to TRBJ1-2, with D maybe TRBD1 (6 bases). The germline CDR1 and CDR2 sequences are SEHNR and FQNEAQ (reference sequence). This CDR3 spans 15 amino acids. Trimming removed 2 bases from V and 5 bases from J, with 15 bases in between. CDR3 DNA: TGTGCCAGCAGCTTATTGACGGCAGGGGCTTATGGCTACACCTTC. Its protein is CASSLLTAGAYGYTF.

The chain recombines TRBV7-9 with TRBJ2-7, with 8 bases that match TRBD2. The J segment lost 6 bases and the V segment lost 5 bases, leaving 12 bases of the junction unmatched. In germline, CDR1 is SEHNR, CDR2 FQNEAQ (reference sequence). The CDR3 length is 15 residues. This chain's CDR3 is CASSPPGAGGGEQYF. CDR3 bases: TGTGCCAGCAGCCCCCCGGGGGCGGGAGGCGGCGAGCAGTACTTC.

In its sample, this clone was seen once. This chain joins TRBV6-5 and TRBJ2-1, with a possible D match to TRBD2 (5 bases). The CDR3 totals 13 residues. The V end was cut by 6 bases, the J end by 10 bases, with 16 bases between. Germline CDR1 is MNHEY and CDR2 is SVGAGI. In DNA, the CDR3 is TGTGCCAGCAGCCTCCCAAGCGGACCGGAGCAGTTCTTC. This gives the protein CASSLPSGPEQFF.

The chain links TRBV6-1 to TRBJ1-2, with D hard to call. V dropped 0 bases and J dropped 6 bases, with 11 bases sitting between them. The CDR3 extends over 14 amino acids. From germline, CDR1 is MNHNS and CDR2 SASEGT. The DNA for the CDR3 is TGTGCCAGCAGTGAAGCGTGGCCAATCGATGGCTACACCTTC. Protein product: CASSEAWPIDGYTF.

The J gene is TRBJ2-7, the V gene TRBV6-5, with D maybe TRBD2 (5 bases). The CDR3 covers 16 residues. Trimming stripped 0 bases from V and 2 bases from J, with 14 bases between. From germline, CDR1 is MNHEY and CDR2 SVGAGI. The CDR3: CASSYSASPITYEQYF. CDR3 DNA: TGTGCCAGCAGTTACTCGGCTAGCCCGATAACCTACGAGCAGTACTTC.

The chain uses TRBV19 and TRBJ1-5; tentative D call: TRBD1 (5 bases). Trimming removed 3 bases at V and 2 bases at J, with 11 bases between. Germline V gene lookup returns CDR1 LNHDA and CDR2 SQIVND (reference sequence). CDR3 size: 15 residues. The DNA for the CDR3 is TGTGCCAGTAGTATGAATCCACAGGGCAATCAGCCCCAGCATTTT. Its protein product is CASSMNPQGNQPQHF.

The chain joins TRBV19 to TRBJ1-1, with D unresolved. Germline V gene data show CDR1 as LNHDA and CDR2 as SQIVND (reference sequence). Deletions cut 4 bases from V and 1 base from J, with 10 bases between. The CDR3 totals 14 residues. The CDR3 protein is CASSSYSENTEAFF. CDR3 DNA sequence: TGTGCCAGTAGTAGCTACAGTGAGAACACTGAAGCTTTCTTT.

The J gene is TRBJ2-7, the V gene TRBV6-1; unclear D gene. This CDR3 comprises 15 residues. The V gene's germline CDR1 is MNHNS and CDR2 SASEGT. V was cut by 7 bases and J by 5 bases, with 21 bases left in between. For the CDR3, the DNA is TGTGCCAGCATCTTTTTGGAGCAGTCTTCCCACGAGCAGTACTTC. Protein: CASIFLEQSSHEQYF.

The rearrangement links TRBV7-9 to TRBJ2-7; 8 bases fit TRBD2. Germline loops: CDR1 SEHNR, CDR2 FQNEAQ (reference sequence). The V and J ends lost 7 bases and 3 bases, in that order; junction bases with no gene match: 11. The CDR3 extends over 15 amino acids. Here the CDR3 reads CASTPSSGPNYEQYF. For the CDR3, the DNA is TGTGCCAGCACCCCTTCTAGCGGGCCGAACTACGAGCAGTACTTC.

This chain uses TRBV5-6 with TRBJ2-7, with no clear D. The germline V gene encodes CDR1 SGHDT and CDR2 YYEEEE. The length of the CDR3 is 13 residues. V lost 4 bases and J lost 3, with 11 bases in between. The CDR3 DNA sequence: TGTGCCAGCAGCCCCAACGGCTTCTACGAGCAGTACTTC. This codes for CASSPNGFYEQYF.

CDR3 loop: CASKPIAVPVDTQYF. CDR3 DNA sequence: TGTGCCAGCAAGCCAATAGCGGTCCCAGTTGATACGCAGTATTTT. The V call is TRBV6-1, the J call TRBJ2-3; perhaps TRBD2 as D (6 bases). Looked up from germline, CDR1 is MNHNS and CDR2 is SASEGT. Trimming left V 7 bases short and J 6 bases short, with 20 bases between. The CDR3 is 15 amino acids.

The V call is TRBV21-1, the J call TRBJ1-5; the table's D call, TRBD1, has no DNA check behind it. TRBV21-1 constitutes a pseudogene. The CDR3 loop spans 13 amino acids. This CDR3 reads CAGGTGIYQPQHF. The CDR3 nucleotides are TGTGCCGGGGGGACAGGGATTTATCAGCCCCAGCATTTT.

The chain joins TRBV27 to TRBJ1-1, with D perhaps TRBD1 (6 bases). The germline gives CDR1 MNHEY, CDR2 SMNVEV (reference sequence). V gave up 4 bases and J gave up 7 bases, with 13 bases separating them. The CDR3 covers 13 residues. The CDR3: CASSSHVQGEAFF. CDR3 coding DNA: TGTGCCAGCAGTTCCCACGTACAGGGTGAAGCTTTCTTT.

The chain combines TRBV7-3 with TRBJ2-2; D is unclear. This CDR3 spans 14 amino acids. The ends were cut back, 4 bases at V and 5 bases at J, with 11 bases in the middle. The germline V gene has CDR1 SGHTA and CDR2 FQGTGA. The CDR3 spells CASSSLDGTGELFF. DNA for the CDR3: TGTGCCAGCAGCTCCCTCGACGGGACCGGGGAGCTGTTTTTT. Variable domain in full (rest from reference TRBV7-3 and TRBJ2-2): GAGVSQTPSNKVTEKGKYVELRCDPISGHTALYWYRQSLGQGPEFLIYFQGTGAADDSGLPNDRFFAVRPEGSVSTLKIQRTERGDSAVYLCASSSLDGTGELFFGEGSRLTVL.

This clone appeared once. The rearrangement joins TRBV5-1 to TRBJ2-1; D is unresolved. This CDR3 is 15 amino acids long. Germline values: CDR1 SGHRS, CDR2 YFSETQ. The V and J ends lost 0 bases and 9 bases respectively, with 16 bases between them. The CDR3, as DNA: TGCGCCAGCAGCTTGGATACGGTTGATTCTCCTGAGCAGTTCTTC. Protein sequence: CASSLDTVDSPEQFF.

As to this clone: At the DNA level, this CDR3 is encoded by other sequences in the same sample as well. The chain recombines TRBV7-9 with TRBJ2-7; D is undetermined. The CDR3 extends over 13 amino acids. V lost 3 bases and J lost 2, with 8 bases in between. The germline V gene has CDR1 SEHNR and CDR2 FQNEAQ (reference sequence). The CDR3 protein is CASSFGGTYEQYF. The CDR3 DNA follows: TGTGCCAGCAGCTTCGGTGGAACCTACGAGCAGTACTTC.